The 28 T cell receptor beta chains below all came from one sample that was sequenced in a study of blood T cell repertoires in COVID-19. The method was immunoSEQ multiplex PCR; TCRdb's version includes in-frame clones alone and lacks a portion of them. Among some 670,000 clones, approximately 90% were seen once, and the ten largest hold 0.2% to 0.3%. The sequenced sample consisted of peripheral blood. The receptors here all came from a woman between 18 and 29 years old with acute or convalescent COVID-19.

CDR3 DNA sequence: TGCGCCAGCAGCCAAGACCGCAGGTTCACTGAAGCTTTCTTT. Amino acid sequence: CASSQDRRFTEAFF. V is TRBV4-1 and J is TRBJ1-1; no reliable D call. Trimming removed 0 bases from V and 4 bases from J, with 9 bases in between. The CDR3 contains 14 residues. Per the germline V gene, CDR1 is MGHRA and CDR2 is YSYEKL.

The chain carries TRBV5-6 and TRBJ2-3; 12 bases are shared with TRBD2. The CDR3 is 16 residues long. After removal of 1 base from V and 4 bases from J, the junction contained 4 bases not matched to a gene. Germline-derived CDR1 and CDR2 are SGHDT and YYEEEE. CDR3 nucleotide sequence: TGTGCCAGCAGCTTGAGGCTAGCGGGGGGGGCAGATACGCAGTATTTT. As protein: CASSLRLAGGADTQYF. Complete variable domain (other parts from reference TRBV5-6 and TRBJ2-3): DAGVTQSPTHLIKTRGQQVTLRCSPKSGHDTVSWYQQALGQGPQFIFQYYEEEERQRGNFPDRFSGHQFPNYSSELNVNALLLGDSALYLCASSLRLAGGADTQYFGPGTRLTVL.

This chain uses TRBV6-4 with TRBJ2-1; perhaps TRBD2 as D (6 bases). Trimming shortened V by 2 bases and J by 6 bases, and 11 bases separated the two germline ends. Germline CDR1 is MRHNA and CDR2 is SNTAGT. The CDR3 extends over 14 amino acids. CDR3 residues: CASSDAGSANEQFF. As DNA, the CDR3 is TGTGCCAGCAGTGACGCGGGGTCGGCCAATGAGCAGTTCTTC.

The chain uses TRBV24-1 and TRBJ1-1; 7 bases fit TRBD1. Germline CDR1 KGHDR, CDR2 SFDVKD. The CDR3 is 13 amino acids. The J segment lost 8 bases and the V segment lost 0 bases, leaving 2 bases of the junction unmatched. This chain's CDR3 is CATSDLETGEAFF. In DNA, the CDR3 is TGTGCCACCAGTGATTTGGAGACAGGGGAAGCTTTCTTT.

This sequence joins TRBV5-1 and TRBJ2-2; the match to TRBD1 covers 7 bases. Trimming at V came to 4 bases and at J to 6 bases, leaving 9 bases not matched to a gene. The CDR3 is 15 amino acids. The germline V gene has CDR1 SGHRS and CDR2 YFSETQ. The CDR3 bases are TGCGCCAGCAGCACAGGGGACAGCAAAGCCGGGGAGCTGTTTTTT. This codes for CASSTGDSKAGELFF.

The J gene is TRBJ2-7, the V gene TRBV20-1; D call uncertain. The V end lost 4 bases, the J end lost 1 base, and 5 bases lay between the germline ends. This CDR3 comprises 11 residues. Germline V gene lookup returns CDR1 DFQATT and CDR2 SNEGSKA (reference sequence). CDR3 bases: TGCAGTGCTAAACTTTCCTACGAGCAGTACTTC. Its protein is CSAKLSYEQYF.

V is TRBV13 and J is TRBJ2-7; D uncertain. Germline loops: CDR1 PRHDT, CDR2 FYEKMQ (reference sequence). V dropped 1 base and J dropped 6 bases, with 7 bases sitting between them. The CDR3 runs 12 residues. CDR3: CASSLEKREQYF. CDR3 DNA: TGTGCCAGCAGCTTAGAGAAGCGCGAGCAGTACTTC.

A word on this clone: The sample carries other DNA sequences with the same CDR3. V is TRBV19 and J is TRBJ2-3; 7 bases line up with TRBD1. The junction had 5 bases not matched to a gene; V was cut back by 7 bases and J by 1 base. Germline lookup yields CDR1 LNHDA and CDR2 SQIVND (reference sequence). The CDR3 sequence is 14 residues long. CDR3 sequence: CASTDGQGTDTQYF. The CDR3 DNA is TGTGCCAGTACCGATGGACAGGGCACAGATACGCAGTATTTT.

The V and J genes are TRBV2 and TRBJ1-3; the D is unclear. The CDR3 loop spans 14 amino acids. Trimming took 3 bases from V and 0 from J, leaving 6 bases between them. The germline CDR1 and CDR2 sequences are SNHLY and FYNNEI. The CDR3 loop is CASSDPVSGNTIYF. As DNA, the CDR3 is TGTGCCAGCAGTGACCCGGTCTCTGGAAACACCATATATTTT.

This chain joins TRBV27 and TRBJ1-2, with TRBD1 identical over 8 bases. The ends lost 4 bases at V and 3 bases at J; junction bases unmatched: 1. The CDR3 sequence is 13 residues long. Germline loops: CDR1 MNHEY, CDR2 SMNVEV (reference sequence). The CDR3 DNA follows: TGTGCCAGCAGTTCAGGGGGCTACTATGGCTACACCTTC. It encodes CASSSGGYYGYTF.

The chain uses TRBV3-1 (or the pseudogene TRBV3-2) and TRBJ1-6; 12 nucleotides line up with TRBD1. With 5 bases clipped from V and 7 bases from J, the junction kept 15 bases outside the gene matches. In germline, CDR1 is LGHDT, CDR2 YNNKEL (reference sequence). CDR3 length: 19 residues. The CDR3 DNA reads TGTGCCAGCAGCGTCCGCCGGGACAGGGGGCGCCTGGGGAATTCACCCCTCCACTTT. Protein sequence: CASSVRRDRGRLGNSPLHF.

This clone has more than one count but fewer than ten. This chain uses TRBV5-1 with TRBJ1-4, with 7 bases that match TRBD1. In germline, CDR1 is SGHRS, CDR2 YFSETQ. J lost 5 bases, V lost 5 bases, and 9 bases had no gene match. CDR3 length equals 15 residues. CDR3 nucleotides: TGCGCCAGCAGTTTGACAGGGACCAAGAATGAAAAACTGTTTTTT. It translates to CASSLTGTKNEKLFF.

The chain is built from TRBV19 and TRBJ1-2; the D gene is possibly TRBD1 (5 bases). This CDR3 is 13 amino acids long. The germline V gene encodes CDR1 LNHDA and CDR2 SQIVND (reference sequence). Trimming took 0 bases from V and 7 from J, leaving 9 bases between them. The CDR3 sequence is CASSIEGGIGYTF. The DNA of the CDR3 is TGTGCCAGTAGTATAGAGGGGGGGATTGGCTACACCTTC.

This clone has a single count. This chain uses TRBV18 with TRBJ2-5; D remains ambiguous. CDR1 and CDR2 from the germline V gene are KGHSH and LQKENI. CDR3 length: 14 amino acids. Trimming cost V 0 bases and J 1 base, with 6 bases left between them. CDR3 sequence reads: CASSPPASQETQYF. The CDR3 nucleotides read TGTGCCAGCTCACCACCGGCCAGCCAAGAGACCCAGTACTTC.

This chain joins TRBV5-1 and TRBJ1-2, with no clear D. The CDR3 loop spans 13 amino acids. Germline CDR1 is SGHRS and CDR2 is YFSETQ. Trimming removed 5 bases from V and 4 bases from J, with 12 bases in between. The chain's CDR3 is CASSRGLAYGYTF. In nucleotides, the CDR3 is TGCGCCAGCAGTCGGGGTTTAGCCTATGGCTACACCTTC.

This clone was recorded once. The chain combines TRBV6-5 with TRBJ2-2; TRBD2 is a possible D gene (6 bases). V gave up 6 bases and J gave up 0 bases, with 8 bases separating them. The CDR3 length is 14 residues. Germline V gene sequence: CDR1 MNHEY, CDR2 SVGAGI. The CDR3, as DNA: TGTGCCAGCAGGGAGGGATCGAACACCGGGGAGCTGTTTTTT. It translates to CASREGSNTGELFF.

This clone was detected a few times. This chain connects TRBV6-5 to TRBJ2-7; D gene unclear. The CDR3 is 14 residues long. Trimming removed 2 bases at V and 2 bases at J, with 10 bases between. Per germline, CDR1 MNHEY and CDR2 SVGAGI. Here the CDR3 DNA reads TGTGCCAGCAGTTACGATGGGCGCGCCTACGAGCAGTACTTC. It encodes CASSYDGRAYEQYF.

The J gene is TRBJ2-7, the V gene TRBV7-2; 11 bases agree with TRBD2. The CDR3 length is 15 residues. With 5 bases clipped from V and 5 bases from J, the junction kept 8 bases outside the gene matches. Looked up from germline, CDR1 is SGHTA and CDR2 is FQGNSA. CDR3 DNA: TGTGCCAGCAGCGGATTAGCGGGGGGGCCTGACGAGCAGTACTTC. Protein product: CASSGLAGGPDEQYF.

J is TRBJ1-6 and V is TRBV27; TRBD1 is a possible D gene (5 bases). Trimming cost V 7 bases and J 5 bases, with 15 bases left between them. Germline values: CDR1 MNHEY, CDR2 SMNVEV (reference sequence). The CDR3 loop spans 15 amino acids. The CDR3 DNA follows: TGTGCCAGCACCCCCAAAGGGGTCAATAATTCACCCCTCCACTTT. It is translated as CASTPKGVNNSPLHF.

This clone showed up just a few times. The V and J genes are TRBV6-6 and TRBJ1-5; TRBD1 matches 8 bases. Unmatched junction bases numbered 8, after V lost 6 bases and J lost 4 bases. CDR1 and CDR2 (germline): MNHNY, SVGAGI (reference sequence). The CDR3 is made up of 15 amino acids. CDR3 DNA sequence: TGTGCCAGCAGCTTCGGACAGGGTGAAAATCAGCCCCAGCATTTT. Translating gives CASSFGQGENQPQHF.

The chain combines TRBV6-2 or TRBV6-3 with TRBJ1-6; D is uncertain. This CDR3 region has 15 residues. V was cut by 5 bases and J by 10 bases, with 18 bases left in between. Germline CDR1 reads MNHEY; CDR2 reads SVGEGT. This CDR3 is CASSLAEGRSSPLHF. The DNA of the CDR3 is TGTGCCAGCAGTCTCGCGGAGGGTCGGTCGTCACCCCTCCACTTT.

This chain joins TRBV28 and TRBJ1-2; maybe TRBD1 (5 bases). Trimming pared 6 bases from V and 4 bases from J, leaving 15 bases between. The CDR3 loop spans 14 amino acids. The germline CDR1 and CDR2 sequences are MDHEN and SYDVKM. In DNA form, the CDR3 reads TGTGCCAGCAGCTCCGGGTGGGGCGGCTATGGCTACACCTTC. This encodes CASSSGWGGYGYTF.

The gene calls are TRBV3-1 (or the pseudogene TRBV3-2) and TRBJ1-5, with 7 bases identical to TRBD1. With 0 bases clipped from V and 7 bases from J, the junction kept 24 bases outside the gene matches. The CDR3 has 21 amino acids. Germline CDR1 LGHDT, CDR2 YNNKEL (reference sequence). The chain's CDR3 is CASSQDPRGIVRGSDGQPQHF. CDR3 DNA sequence: TGTGCCAGCAGCCAAGATCCGCGAGGGATAGTCAGGGGGTCTGACGGCCAGCCCCAGCATTTT.

The V and J genes are TRBV4-1 and TRBJ2-1, with 7 bases fitting TRBD2. Per the germline V gene, CDR1 is MGHRA and CDR2 is YSYEKL. The CDR3 sequence is 14 residues long. Trimming cost V 4 bases and J 8 bases; bases outside gene matches: 8. The CDR3 DNA follows: TGCGCCAGCAGCCTAAAGATGGCGGGGGATGAGCAGTTCTTC. This gives the protein CASSLKMAGDEQFF.

This chain joins TRBV5-1 and TRBJ2-1; weak D call: TRBD2 (6 bases). This CDR3 has 15 amino acids. The germline V and J ends were trimmed by 4 bases and 6 bases, with 17 bases remaining between them. Germline V gives CDR1 SGHRS, CDR2 YFSETQ. The CDR3: CASSPRGGVGNEQFF. As DNA, the CDR3 is TGCGCCAGCAGCCCCCGCGGAGGGGTCGGCAATGAGCAGTTCTTC.

The chain links TRBV5-1 to TRBJ1-5; D remains ambiguous. V was pared by 1 base and J by 7 bases, with 12 bases between. The CDR3 sequence is 14 residues long. Looked up from germline, CDR1 is SGHRS and CDR2 is YFSETQ. CDR3 sequence (DNA): TGCGCCAGCAGCTTGAATGGAGTAGGACAGCCCCAGCATTTT. It is translated as CASSLNGVGQPQHF.

The chain combines TRBV21-1 with TRBJ2-1; TRBD2, the table's D call, lacks a check against the DNA. TRBV21-1 is assigned pseudogene status. The CDR3 loop spans 18 amino acids. The CDR3 nucleotides are TGTGCCAGCAGCAAACCCCCCCCACTAGATGAGCGCTACAATGAGCAGTTCTTC. Amino acids: CASSKPPPLDERYNEQFF.

This rearrangement joins TRBV5-6 to TRBJ2-3, with D possibly TRBD1 on 5 matching bases. The germline V gene has CDR1 SGHDT and CDR2 YYEEEE. The V end was cut by 1 base, the J end by 6 bases, with 6 bases between. CDR3 length: 12 residues. The CDR3 DNA sequence: TGTGCCAGCAGCTTGCCAGGGGATACGCAGTATTTT. Encoded protein: CASSLPGDTQYF.